Described below is a single TCR beta chain sequence and its context. Its antigen remains unknown. CDR1 SGHAT and CDR2 FQNNGV come from the germline V gene. V trimming: 4 bases; J trimming: 1 base; junction bases outside the gene matches: 6. The length of the CDR3 is 17 residues. The method was immunoSEQ multiplex PCR; TCRdb's version includes in-frame clones alone and lacks a portion of them. The sample includes about 15,000 clones, about 85% of them seen just once. The sample originates from a study of monozygotic twins with cystic fibrosis. The study's findings and limits: Co-twins had the most similar V usage for 13 of 16 pairs, J for 8. Clonality was generally low (median around 0.01), higher in the most severe patients.

The genes are TRBV11-2 and TRBJ2-3, with TRBD2 matching over 12 bases. The receptor was derived from a boy younger than 18 with cystic fibrosis. The sequencing sample was made of blood. The CDR3 region has the DNA TGTGCCAGCAGCTATTTCCTAGCGGGAGGGGGCACAGATACGCAGTATTTT. This codes for CASSYFLAGGGTDTQYF.